The 6 T cell receptor beta chains given below trace back to one sample, sequenced in a study of cytomegalovirus exposure and HLA in healthy donors. Sequencing was performed with immunoSEQ multiplex PCR; in TCRdb, only in-frame clones are kept and a portion is missing. Among 250,000 to 400,000 clones, 88% were seen once, and the ten largest hold approximately 0.9%. The specimen sequenced was PBMCs. These receptors all stem from a man aged 25 to 40 in good health and CMV-seronegative.

V is TRBV19 and J is TRBJ2-5; possibly TRBD1 for D (6 bases). CDR3 length equals 14 residues. Per germline, CDR1 LNHDA and CDR2 SQIVND (reference sequence). V was shortened by 1 base and J by 6 bases, with 12 bases between the two germline ends. CDR3 region: CASSIGRDTQTQYF. The CDR3 coding sequence is TGTGCCAGTAGTATAGGCCGGGACACTCAGACCCAGTACTTC.

V is TRBV7-9 and J is TRBJ1-5; D is perhaps TRBD1 (5 bases). Germline V gene data show CDR1 as SEHNR and CDR2 as FQNEAQ (reference sequence). V lost 3 bases and J 5 bases, leaving 11 bases between the germline ends. The length of the CDR3 is 14 residues. CDR3 loop: CASSLGQRDQPQHF. CDR3 DNA sequence: TGTGCCAGCAGCTTGGGGCAGCGGGATCAGCCCCAGCATTTT.

The chain combines TRBV10-3 with TRBJ1-6; the match to TRBD1 covers 9 bases. V trimming: 7 bases; J trimming: 16 bases; junction bases outside the gene matches: 11. The germline CDR1 and CDR2 sequences are ENHRY and SYGVKD. The CDR3 contains 13 residues. The CDR3 DNA is TGTGCCATCATGGCTGCCGGGACAGGGTTACTCCACTTT. Its protein is CAIMAAGTGLLHF.

The chain employs TRBV2 and TRBJ2-7, with D uncertain. Germline CDR1 is SNHLY and CDR2 is FYNNEI. Trimming took 2 bases from V and 0 from J, leaving 8 bases between them. The CDR3 is 14 residues long. The CDR3 loop is CASSEHSTSYEQYF. In DNA, the CDR3 is TGTGCCAGCAGTGAACACAGTACCTCCTACGAGCAGTACTTC.

J is TRBJ2-5 and V is TRBV7-9; no definite D call. The V gene lost 1 base and the J gene lost 5 bases, with 8 bases spanning the gap. From germline, CDR1 is SEHNR and CDR2 FQNEAQ (reference sequence). The CDR3 spans 13 residues. CDR3 bases: TGTGCCAGCAGCTTAGGGAGACGGGAGACCCAGTACTTC. Protein sequence: CASSLGRRETQYF.

The chain couples TRBV4-1 to TRBJ1-2; a weak D match, TRBD1 (5 bases). The germline V gene has CDR1 MGHRA and CDR2 YSYEKL. CDR3 length: 19 amino acids. The V end lost 0 bases, the J end lost 0 bases, and 20 bases lay between the germline ends. For the CDR3, the DNA is TGCGCCAGCAGCCAAGATCTATACAAAGCTCAGGGTTCTAACTATGGCTACACCTTC. Amino acids: CASSQDLYKAQGSNYGYTF.